This TCR beta chain was identified in a study of T cell responses to AZD1222 COVID-19 vaccine. Method: immunoSEQ multiplex PCR; TCRdb's copy keeps in-frame clones and lacks some. The table shows tens of thousands of clones, with roughly 90% occurring only once. V was shortened by 5 bases and J by 5 bases, with 13 bases between the two germline ends. The length of the CDR3 is 13 residues. CDR1 and CDR2 (germline): LNHDA, SQIVND (reference sequence). The V call is TRBV19, the J call TRBJ2-7; D is perhaps TRBD1 (6 bases). This receptor was taken from an adult in good health. Specimen: peripheral blood, collected on day 0 of AZD1222 vaccination. CDR3 sequence (DNA): TGTGCCAGTAGTGTTCAGGGGTACCACGAGCAGTACTTC. This codes for CASSVQGYHEQYF.